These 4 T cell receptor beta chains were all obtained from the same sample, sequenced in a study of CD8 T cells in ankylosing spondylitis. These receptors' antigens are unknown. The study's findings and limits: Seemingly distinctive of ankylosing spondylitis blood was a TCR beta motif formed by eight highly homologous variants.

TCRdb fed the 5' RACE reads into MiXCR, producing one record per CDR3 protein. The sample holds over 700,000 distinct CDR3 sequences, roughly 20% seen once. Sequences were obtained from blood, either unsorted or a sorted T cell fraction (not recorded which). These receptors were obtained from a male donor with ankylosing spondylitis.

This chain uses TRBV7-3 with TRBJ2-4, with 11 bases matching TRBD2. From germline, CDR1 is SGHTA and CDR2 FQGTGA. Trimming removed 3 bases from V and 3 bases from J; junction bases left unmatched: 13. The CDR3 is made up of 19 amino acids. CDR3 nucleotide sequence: TGTGCCAGCAGCTTGGTCGTAGCGGGGGGGACAGTCGGCAAAAACATTCAGTACTTC. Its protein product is CASSLVVAGGTVGKNIQYF.

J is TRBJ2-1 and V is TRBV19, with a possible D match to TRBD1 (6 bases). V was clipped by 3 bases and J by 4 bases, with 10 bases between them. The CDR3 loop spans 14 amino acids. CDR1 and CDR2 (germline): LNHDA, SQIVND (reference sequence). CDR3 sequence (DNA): TGTGCCAGTAGTATGGACAGCTCATACAATGAGCAGTTCTTC. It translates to CASSMDSSYNEQFF.

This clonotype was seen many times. The chain's CDR3 is CSARDRLGSYNSPLHF. DNA for the CDR3: TGCAGTGCTAGAGATCGACTTGGGTCCTATAATTCACCCCTCCACTTT. V usage is TRBV20-1 and J usage is TRBJ1-6; D gene ambiguous. The germline CDR1 and CDR2 sequences are DFQATT and SNEGSKA (reference sequence). Trimming removed 0 bases from V and 1 base from J, with 10 bases in between. The CDR3 spans 16 residues.

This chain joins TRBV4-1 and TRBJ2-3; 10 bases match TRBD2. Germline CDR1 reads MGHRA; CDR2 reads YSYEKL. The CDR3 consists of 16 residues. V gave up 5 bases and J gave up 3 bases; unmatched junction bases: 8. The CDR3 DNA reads TGCGCCAGCAGCAACCACCTAGCGGGAGAAACAGATACGCAGTATTTT. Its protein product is CASSNHLAGETDTQYF.